This TCR beta chain was retrieved from a study of T cells in Graves' hyperthyroidism and ophthalmopathy. The CDR3 extends over 16 amino acids. CDR1 is MNHNS and CDR2 is SASEGT in the germline V gene. V was trimmed by 6 bases and J by 0 bases, leaving 16 bases between them. TCR beta CDR3 regions were amplified from RNA transcripts. The study used the HTBI primer set for a first-round RT-PCR of the TCR CDR3. One entry per CDR3 protein, called by TCRdb with MiXCR from the multiplex PCR reads. The sample includes some 570,000 distinct CDR3 sequences, approximately 15% of them seen just once. Uncontrolled infection, other autoimmune disease, pregnancy or lactation led to exclusion. Source material for PBMCs was about 10 ml fresh peripheral blood.

This clonotype was obtained from a young woman with Graves' ophthalmopathy. The sequencing input was blood. V is TRBV6-1 and J is TRBJ2-3; tentatively, D is TRBD1 or TRBD2 (5 bases each). CDR3 nucleotide sequence: TGTGCCAGCAGAAGGGGACGGTCTCCGAGCACAGATACGCAGTATTTT. Translated: CASRRGRSPSTDTQYF.